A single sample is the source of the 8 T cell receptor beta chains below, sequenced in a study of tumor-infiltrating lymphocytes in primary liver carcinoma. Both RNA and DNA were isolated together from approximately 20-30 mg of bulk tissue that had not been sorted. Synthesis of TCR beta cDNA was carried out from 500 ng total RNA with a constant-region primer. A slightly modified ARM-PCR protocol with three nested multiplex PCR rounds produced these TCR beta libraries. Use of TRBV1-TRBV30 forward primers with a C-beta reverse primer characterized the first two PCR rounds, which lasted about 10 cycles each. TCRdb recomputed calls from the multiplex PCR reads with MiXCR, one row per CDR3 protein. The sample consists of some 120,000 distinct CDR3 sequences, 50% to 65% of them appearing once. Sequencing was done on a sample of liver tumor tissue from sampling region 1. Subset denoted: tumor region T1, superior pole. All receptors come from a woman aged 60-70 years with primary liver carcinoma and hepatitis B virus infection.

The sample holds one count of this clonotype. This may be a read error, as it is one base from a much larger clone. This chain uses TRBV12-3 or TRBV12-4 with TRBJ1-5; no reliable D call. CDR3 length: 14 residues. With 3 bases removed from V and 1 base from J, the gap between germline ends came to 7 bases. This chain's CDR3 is CASSFGESNQPQHF. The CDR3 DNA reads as TGTGCCAGCAGTTTCGGGGAAAGCAATCAGCCCCAGCATTTT.

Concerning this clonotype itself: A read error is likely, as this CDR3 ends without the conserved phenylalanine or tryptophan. The CDR3 here is CASSLGTSHLNEQFS. The CDR3 nucleotides are TGTGCCAGCAGCTTAGGTACTAGCCACCTCAATGAGCAGTTCTCC. The chain recombines TRBV7-9 with TRBJ2-1, with a weak D call TRBD2 (6 bases). Deletions cut 1 base from V and 6 bases from J, with 13 bases between. The CDR3 covers 15 residues. The V gene's germline CDR1 is SEHNR and CDR2 FQNEAQ (reference sequence).

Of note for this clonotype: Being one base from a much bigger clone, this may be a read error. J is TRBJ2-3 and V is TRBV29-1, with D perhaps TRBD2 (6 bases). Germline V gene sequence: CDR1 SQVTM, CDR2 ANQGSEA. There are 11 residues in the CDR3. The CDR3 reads CSATRTIGLDF. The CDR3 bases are TGCAGCGCTACCCGGACTATCGGGTTGGATTTT.

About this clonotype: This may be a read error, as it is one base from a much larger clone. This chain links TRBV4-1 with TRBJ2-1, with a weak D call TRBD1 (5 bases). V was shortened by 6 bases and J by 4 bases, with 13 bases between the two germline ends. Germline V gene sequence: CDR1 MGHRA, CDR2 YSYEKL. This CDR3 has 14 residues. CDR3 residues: CASRARTLYNEQFF. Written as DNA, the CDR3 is TGCGCCAGCAGGGCCAGGACACTGTACAATGAGCAGTTCTTC.

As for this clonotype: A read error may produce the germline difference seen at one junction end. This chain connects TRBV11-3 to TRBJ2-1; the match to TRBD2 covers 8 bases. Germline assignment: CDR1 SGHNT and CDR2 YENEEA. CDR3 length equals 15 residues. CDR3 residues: CGSSSGTSGKLEQFF. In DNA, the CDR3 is TGTGGCAGCAGCTCAGGAACTAGCGGTAAGCTCGAGCAGTTCTTC.

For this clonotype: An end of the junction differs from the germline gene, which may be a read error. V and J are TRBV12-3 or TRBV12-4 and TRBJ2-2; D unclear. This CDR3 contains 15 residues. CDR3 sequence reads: CARSFWGGNTGELFF. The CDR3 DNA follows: TGTGCCCGCAGTTTCTGGGGTGGTAACACCGGGGAGCTGTTTTTT.

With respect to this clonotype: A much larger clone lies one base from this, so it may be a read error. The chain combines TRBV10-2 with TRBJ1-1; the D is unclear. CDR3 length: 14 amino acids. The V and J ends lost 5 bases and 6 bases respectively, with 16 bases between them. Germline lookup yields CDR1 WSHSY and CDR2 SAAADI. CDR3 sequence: CASSRTNDNAEAFF. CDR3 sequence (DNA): TGCGCCAGCAGTCGTACCAATGATAACGCTGAAGCTTTCTTT.

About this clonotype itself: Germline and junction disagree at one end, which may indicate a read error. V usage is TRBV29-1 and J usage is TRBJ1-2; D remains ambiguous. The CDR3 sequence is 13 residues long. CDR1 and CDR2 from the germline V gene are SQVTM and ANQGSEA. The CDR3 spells CNVEVMRSYGYTF. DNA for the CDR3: TGCAACGTTGAAGTAATGCGATCATATGGCTACACCTTC.